Listed here are 28 T cell receptor beta chains from one sample, sequenced in a study of blood T cell repertoires in COVID-19. The data were produced by immunoSEQ multiplex PCR, yet TCRdb's version contains in-frame clones alone and is incomplete. The data hold around 100,000 clones, with about 88% observed a single time. The sample consisted of peripheral blood. The receptors shown here come from a human donor in a cohort sampled during active COVID-19.

This chain links TRBV28 with TRBJ2-3; weak D call: TRBD2 (5 bases). Trimming removed 3 bases from V and 1 base from J, with 8 bases in between. Per the germline V gene, CDR1 is MDHEN and CDR2 is SYDVKM. This CDR3 comprises 14 residues. The chain's CDR3 is CASSLRVRTDTQYF. As DNA, the CDR3 is TGTGCCAGCAGTTTGCGGGTTCGCACAGATACGCAGTATTTT. Variable domain in full (rest from reference TRBV28 and TRBJ2-3): DVKVTQSSRYLVKRTGEKVFLECVQDMDHENMFWYRQDPGLGLRLIYFSYDVKMKEKGDIPEGYSVSREKKERFSLILESASTNQTSMYLCASSLRVRTDTQYFGPGTRLTVL.

J is TRBJ1-3 and V is TRBV9, with TRBD1 as a possible D gene (5 bases). Germline loops: CDR1 SGDLS, CDR2 YYNGEE. This CDR3 has 15 residues. Trimming took off 0 bases at V and 2 bases at J, with 9 bases between the two ends. This chain's CDR3 is CASSVAGNPGNTIYF. The CDR3, as DNA: TGTGCCAGCAGCGTAGCAGGGAACCCTGGAAACACCATATATTTT.

Concerning this clone: Other DNA sequences in this sample translate to the same CDR3. V usage is TRBV7-8 and J usage is TRBJ2-1; tentative D call: TRBD1 (5 bases). CDR3 length equals 15 residues. V was shortened by 5 bases and J by 0 bases, with 11 bases between the two germline ends. Per the germline V gene, CDR1 is SGHVS and CDR2 is FQNEAQ. The CDR3 sequence: CASSPGHRSYNEQFF. The CDR3, as DNA: TGTGCCAGCAGCCCAGGGCATCGCTCCTACAATGAGCAGTTCTTC.

V usage is TRBV4-1 and J usage is TRBJ2-2; the match to TRBD2 covers 8 bases. This CDR3 comprises 15 residues. The trim removed 3 bases at V and 6 bases at J, leaving 6 bases unmatched. Germline V gene data show CDR1 as MGHRA and CDR2 as YSYEKL. This CDR3 reads CASSQIWRGAGELFF. In DNA form, the CDR3 reads TGCGCCAGCAGCCAGATCTGGCGGGGGGCCGGGGAGCTGTTTTTT.

V and J are TRBV10-3 and TRBJ2-7; no clear D gene. Germline V gene lookup returns CDR1 ENHRY and CDR2 SYGVKD. This CDR3 is built from 15 residues. With 5 bases removed from V and 4 bases from J, the gap between germline ends came to 18 bases. CDR3 DNA: TGTGCCATCAGTCGCGCGCTACAAGGAGAGTACGAGCAGTACTTC. Encoded protein: CAISRALQGEYEQYF.

The chain employs TRBV27 and TRBJ1-2, with 7 bases identical to TRBD1. This CDR3 is 12 amino acids long. J lost 6 bases, V lost 4 bases, and 2 bases had no gene match. Germline values: CDR1 MNHEY, CDR2 SMNVEV (reference sequence). The CDR3 nucleotides are TGTGCCAGCAGTTCTGGGACAGATGGCTACACCTTC. As protein: CASSSGTDGYTF.

The rearrangement links TRBV18 to TRBJ2-1; 8 bases agree with TRBD2. This CDR3 spans 14 amino acids. The trim removed 4 bases at V and 5 bases at J, leaving 4 bases unmatched. From germline, CDR1 is KGHSH and CDR2 LQKENI. This chain's CDR3 is CASSRLAFDNEQFF. The DNA of the CDR3 is TGTGCCAGCTCACGACTAGCGTTTGACAATGAGCAGTTCTTC.

Only one count was recorded for this clone. The gene calls are TRBV7-8 and TRBJ2-5; perhaps TRBD1 as D (5 bases). Germline CDR1 SGHVS, CDR2 FQNEAQ. V was cut by 0 bases and J by 5 bases, with 13 bases left in between. This CDR3 has 15 amino acids. CDR3 DNA sequence: TGTGCCAGCAGCTTAGCCCAGGGTGTTGGGGAGACCCAGTACTTC. This codes for CASSLAQGVGETQYF.

The V gene is TRBV20-1, the J gene TRBJ2-7, with D tentatively TRBD1 (5 bases). The CDR3 is 14 residues long. Trimming left V 3 bases short and J 5 bases short, with 17 bases between. Per germline, CDR1 DFQATT and CDR2 SNEGSKA (reference sequence). The CDR3 DNA is TGCAGTGCTAGTATGGACATTAGTAAGCACGAGCAGTACTTC. Encoded protein: CSASMDISKHEQYF.

The rearrangement joins TRBV4-2 to TRBJ1-2; maybe TRBD1 (6 bases). The germline CDR1 and CDR2 sequences are LGHNA and YNFKEQ. Trimming cost V 1 base and J 6 bases, with 15 bases left between them. CDR3 length: 15 residues. CDR3 coding DNA: TGTGCCAGCAGCCAAGTCGGGTCAGGGGCCGATGGCTACACCTTC. Translating it yields CASSQVGSGADGYTF.

This chain joins TRBV19 and TRBJ1-1; 10 bases fit TRBD1. Germline V gives CDR1 LNHDA, CDR2 SQIVND (reference sequence). CDR3 length: 14 residues. V was clipped by 3 bases and J by 10 bases; unmatched bases: 8. As DNA, the CDR3 is TGTGCCAGTAGTATGGGGGACAGGGGCGTAGGAGCTTTCTTT. This sequence encodes CASSMGDRGVGAFF.

The V gene is TRBV5-1, the J gene TRBJ1-1; no reliable D call. Per the germline V gene, CDR1 is SGHRS and CDR2 is YFSETQ. This CDR3 spans 14 amino acids. With 1 base removed from V and 4 bases from J, the gap between germline ends came to 11 bases. In DNA, the CDR3 is TGCGCCAGCAGCTTGCAGCAGGAGGGCACTGAAGCTTTCTTT. This gives the protein CASSLQQEGTEAFF.

V and J are TRBV11-3 and TRBJ2-5, with 11 bases aligning to TRBD2. CDR3 length equals 15 residues. Germline V gene data show CDR1 as SGHNT and CDR2 as YENEEA. J lost 5 bases, V lost 5 bases, and 7 bases had no gene match. The DNA for the CDR3 is TGTGCCAGCAGCGCCTTAGCGGGGGGGCAGGAGACCCAGTACTTC. Protein sequence: CASSALAGGQETQYF.

In this sample, this clone turned up once. J is TRBJ2-7 and V is TRBV21-1; the table's D call of TRBD2 was not tested on the DNA. TRBV21-1 is assigned pseudogene status. There are 13 residues in the CDR3. CDR3 in DNA: TGTGCCGCAGATGGGTGGGGGGCCTACGAGCAGTACTTC. It codes for CAADGWGAYEQYF.

The chain links TRBV19 to TRBJ2-1; 9 nucleotides align to TRBD2. Unmatched junction bases numbered 6, after V lost 3 bases and J lost 6 bases. Germline V gives CDR1 LNHDA, CDR2 SQIVND (reference sequence). The CDR3 runs to 15 residues. CDR3 nucleotides: TGTGCCAGTAGTATGATGCTAGCGGGATTCAATGAGCAGTTCTTC. Amino acid sequence: CASSMMLAGFNEQFF.

J is TRBJ2-1 and V is TRBV7-9, with 11 bases lining up with TRBD2. The CDR3 has 15 amino acids. The germline V gene has CDR1 SEHNR and CDR2 FQNEAQ (reference sequence). J gave up 7 bases and V 6 bases, and 8 bases lay outside the gene matches. The CDR3 sequence: CASSSSGRNANEQFF. CDR3 in DNA: TGTGCCAGCAGTTCTAGCGGGAGGAACGCGAATGAGCAGTTCTTC.

V usage is TRBV28 and J usage is TRBJ2-5; 9 nucleotides agree with TRBD2. Germline lookup yields CDR1 MDHEN and CDR2 SYDVKM. V trimming: 6 bases; J trimming: 5 bases; junction bases outside the gene matches: 7. The CDR3 is 14 amino acids. CDR3 nucleotide sequence: TGTGCCAGCAGCTCTCCTGGACTAGCGGAGACCCAGTACTTC. Protein product: CASSSPGLAETQYF. Drawing the rest from reference TRBV28 and TRBJ2-5, the complete variable domain is DVKVTQSSRYLVKRTGEKVFLECVQDMDHENMFWYRQDPGLGLRLIYFSYDVKMKEKGDIPEGYSVSREKKERFSLILESASTNQTSMYLCASSSPGLAETQYFGPGTRLLVL.

This clone has a handful of counts. The chain has TRBV28 and TRBJ2-3; tentatively, D is TRBD2 (5 bases). The V end lost 4 bases, the J end lost 2 bases, and 7 bases lay between the germline ends. Germline values: CDR1 MDHEN, CDR2 SYDVKM. The CDR3 spans 13 residues. CDR3: CASSSSSTDTQYF. DNA of the CDR3: TGTGCCAGCAGTTCTAGCTCCACAGATACGCAGTATTTT. The full variable domain, with the rest looked up from reference TRBV28 and TRBJ2-3, is DVKVTQSSRYLVKRTGEKVFLECVQDMDHENMFWYRQDPGLGLRLIYFSYDVKMKEKGDIPEGYSVSREKKERFSLILESASTNQTSMYLCASSSSSTDTQYFGPGTRLTVL.

In DNA form, the CDR3 reads TGTGCCAGCAGCACCACAGGGGCCCCTGGGGGCTACACCTTC. It specifies CASSTTGAPGGYTF. V gene TRBV6-2 or TRBV6-3 combines with J gene TRBJ1-2, with 7 positions matching TRBD1. This CDR3 is built from 14 residues. Germline values: CDR1 MNHEY, CDR2 SVGEGT. V shed 6 bases and J 8 bases; nucleotides not matched to a gene: 12.

This clone was recorded once. The V call is TRBV9, the J call TRBJ2-5; perhaps TRBD1 as D (6 bases). Germline CDR1 and CDR2: SGDLS and YYNGEE. CDR3 length: 15 amino acids. Trimming took 5 bases from V and 1 from J, leaving 15 bases between them. CDR3 bases: TGTGCCAGCAGAGGACAGATATATATCCAAGAGACCCAGTACTTC. Protein product: CASRGQIYIQETQYF.

The chain combines TRBV25-1 with TRBJ2-3; TRBD2 aligns across 10 bases. J was trimmed by 2 bases and V by 4 bases; bases with no gene match: 3. From germline, CDR1 is MGHDK and CDR2 SYGVNS. The length of the CDR3 is 15 residues. DNA for the CDR3: TGTGCCAGCAGTGTCGGGACTAGCGTCACAGATACGCAGTATTTT. Translated: CASSVGTSVTDTQYF. Full variable domain (rest looked up from reference TRBV25-1 and TRBJ2-3): EADIYQTPRYLVIGTGKKITLECSQTMGHDKMYWYQQDPGMELHLIHYSYGVNSTEKGDLSSESTVSRIRTEHFPLTLESARPSHTSQYLCASSVGTSVTDTQYFGPGTRLTVL.

V usage is TRBV6-6 and J usage is TRBJ2-5; perhaps TRBD1 as D (5 bases). Trimming cost V 7 bases and J 0 bases, with 12 bases left between them. The CDR3 consists of 14 residues. CDR1 is MNHNY, CDR2 SVGAGI, per germline (reference sequence). The CDR3 is CASNYKTDQETQYF. In DNA form, the CDR3 reads TGTGCCAGCAACTACAAGACAGACCAAGAGACCCAGTACTTC.

V usage is TRBV6-5 and J usage is TRBJ2-7, with TRBD2 matching 9 bases. Germline assignment: CDR1 MNHEY and CDR2 SVGAGI. V lost 8 bases and J lost 2; bases outside the gene matches: 7. The CDR3 covers 14 residues. For the CDR3, the DNA is TGTGCCAGCGGGAGCGCTAGCGGGGCCTACGAGCAGTACTTC. It translates to CASGSASGAYEQYF.

The genes are TRBV5-5 and TRBJ1-5, with a tentative D call TRBD1 (6 bases). The germline CDR1 and CDR2 sequences are SGHKS and YYEKEE (reference sequence). The CDR3 spans 15 residues. Deletions cut 4 bases from V and 2 bases from J, with 13 bases between. This chain's CDR3 is CASSETGSRNQPQHF. DNA of the CDR3: TGTGCCAGCAGCGAAACAGGGTCCCGCAATCAGCCCCAGCATTTT.

This chain uses TRBV3-1 (or the pseudogene TRBV3-2) with TRBJ1-6; the D is unclear. Per germline, CDR1 LGHDT and CDR2 YNNKEL (reference sequence). The CDR3 is 14 amino acids. Deletions cut 0 bases from V and 10 bases from J, with 10 bases between. The CDR3 loop is CASSQDHIYSPLHF. In DNA form, the CDR3 reads TGTGCCAGCAGCCAAGATCACATTTACTCACCCCTCCACTTT.

This clone was recorded a few times. V usage is TRBV27 and J usage is TRBJ1-6; tentatively, D is TRBD1 (5 bases). V gave up 0 bases and J gave up 4 bases, with 19 bases separating them. CDR3 length: 19 amino acids. Germline V CDR1 and CDR2: MNHEY, SMNVEV (reference sequence). CDR3 protein: CASSLSGGTNLLYNSPLHF. The CDR3 DNA follows: TGTGCCAGCAGTTTATCGGGAGGGACTAACCTCCTTTATAATTCACCCCTCCACTTT.

The V gene is TRBV3-1 (or the pseudogene TRBV3-2), the J gene TRBJ2-1; weak D call: TRBD2 (6 bases). The V gene lost 5 bases and the J gene lost 1 base, with 9 bases spanning the gap. Germline V CDR1 and CDR2: LGHDT, YNNKEL (reference sequence). CDR3 length: 14 residues. This chain's CDR3 is CASSGGTSYNEQFF. Here the CDR3 DNA reads TGTGCCAGCAGCGGGGGGACGTCCTACAATGAGCAGTTCTTC.

The chain has TRBV28 and TRBJ1-4; D gene uncertain. The CDR3 is 13 residues long. Germline assignment: CDR1 MDHEN and CDR2 SYDVKM. V lost 4 bases and J 3 bases, leaving 6 bases between the germline ends. The CDR3, as DNA: TGTGCCAGCAGTTCGGGTGCTAATGAAAAACTGTTTTTT. It translates to CASSSGANEKLFF. Full variable domain (remainder filled in from reference TRBV28 and TRBJ1-4): DVKVTQSSRYLVKRTGEKVFLECVQDMDHENMFWYRQDPGLGLRLIYFSYDVKMKEKGDIPEGYSVSREKKERFSLILESASTNQTSMYLCASSSGANEKLFFGSGTQLSVL.